The 29 T cell receptor beta chains listed next were all sequenced from one sample in a study of blood T cell repertoires in COVID-19. The method was immunoSEQ multiplex PCR; TCRdb's version includes in-frame clones alone and lacks a portion of them. The sample includes some 180,000 clones, around 86% of them seen just once. Sequenced input: peripheral blood. These receptors all come from a man aged 40-50 years with acute or convalescent COVID-19.

V usage is TRBV5-4 and J usage is TRBJ2-7, with TRBD1 as a possible D gene (6 bases). The V end lost 6 bases, the J end lost 8 bases, and 24 bases lay between the germline ends. Germline CDR1 is SGHNT and CDR2 is YYREEE (reference sequence). The CDR3 totals 15 residues. The CDR3 sequence: CASTNLGRDNQQQYF. CDR3 coding DNA: TGTGCCAGCACCAACCTGGGCCGGGACAACCAACAGCAGTACTTC.

This clone was detected once. The chain combines TRBV3-1 (or the pseudogene TRBV3-2) with TRBJ1-1, with D perhaps matching TRBD1 (5 bases). The ends were cut back, 4 bases at V and 1 base at J, with 13 bases in the middle. This CDR3 is built from 15 residues. The germline V gene has CDR1 LGHDT and CDR2 YNNKEL (reference sequence). The CDR3 loop reads CASSPMVGENTEAFF. In nucleotides, the CDR3 is TGTGCCAGCAGCCCTATGGTAGGGGAGAACACTGAAGCTTTCTTT.

This clone occurred a few times. The rearrangement uses TRBV5-1 and TRBJ1-2; weak D call: TRBD1 (6 bases). Germline assignment: CDR1 SGHRS and CDR2 YFSETQ. Trimming shortened V by 0 bases and J by 2 bases, and 11 bases separated the two germline ends. This CDR3 is built from 15 residues. The CDR3 loop reads CASSLGITGNYGYTF. CDR3 nucleotides: TGCGCCAGCAGCTTGGGGATCACAGGGAACTATGGCTACACCTTC.

The gene calls are TRBV7-3 and TRBJ1-1; 8 nucleotides match TRBD1. The CDR3 runs to 15 residues. In germline, CDR1 is SGHTA, CDR2 FQGTGA. V was clipped by 3 bases and J by 3 bases; unmatched bases: 6. CDR3 amino acids: CASSLGQVGHTEAFF. The CDR3 DNA is TGTGCCAGCAGCTTGGGACAGGTGGGACACACTGAAGCTTTCTTT. Full variable domain (outside the CDR3, taken from reference TRBV7-3 and TRBJ1-1): GAGVSQTPSNKVTEKGKYVELRCDPISGHTALYWYRQSLGQGPEFLIYFQGTGAADDSGLPNDRFFAVRPEGSVSTLKIQRTERGDSAVYLCASSLGQVGHTEAFFGQGTRLTVV.

This sequence joins TRBV3-1 (or the pseudogene TRBV3-2) and TRBJ1-2; a weak D match, TRBD1 (6 bases). The CDR3 sequence is 15 residues long. Per the germline V gene, CDR1 is LGHDT and CDR2 is YNNKEL (reference sequence). Trimming cost V 1 base and J 2 bases, with 11 bases left between them. The CDR3 reads CASSQVWDTNYGYTF. Here the CDR3 DNA reads TGTGCCAGCAGCCAAGTGTGGGACACAAACTATGGCTACACCTTC.

The V gene is TRBV18, the J gene TRBJ1-1; D call uncertain. This CDR3 has 13 amino acids. CDR1 is KGHSH, CDR2 LQKENI, per germline. V dropped 3 bases and J dropped 7 bases, with 12 bases sitting between them. CDR3 bases: TGTGCCAGCTCACCGGGCGGAGGGTTTGAAGCTTTCTTT. Protein product: CASSPGGGFEAFF.

CDR3 in DNA: TGTGCCAGCTCACCACTCAGGAAGGAGCAGTTCTTC. Translating gives CASSPLRKEQFF. This chain connects TRBV18 to TRBJ2-1; D uncertain. The CDR3 runs to 12 residues. Germline V gives CDR1 KGHSH, CDR2 LQKENI. V was clipped by 1 base and J by 10 bases, with 8 bases between them.

J is TRBJ1-4 and V is TRBV7-9; TRBD1 agrees at 9 bases. There are 15 residues in the CDR3. V trimming: 4 bases; J trimming: 5 bases; junction bases outside the gene matches: 5. Germline-derived CDR1 and CDR2 are SEHNR and FQNEAQ (reference sequence). In DNA, the CDR3 is TGTGCCAGCAGCTCCGAGGACAGGGGCAATGAAAAACTGTTTTTT. Translating gives CASSSEDRGNEKLFF.

This chain uses TRBV29-1 with TRBJ2-2, with D tentatively TRBD1 (5 bases). Germline V gives CDR1 SQVTM, CDR2 ANQGSEA. The CDR3 runs to 14 residues. Trimming left V 5 bases short and J 2 bases short, with 12 bases between. CDR3 sequence (DNA): TGCAGCGTTTTTACAGGAGTAAACACCGGGGAGCTGTTTTTT. It specifies CSVFTGVNTGELFF.

This chain links TRBV9 with TRBJ1-2, with 9 bases fitting TRBD1. J was trimmed by 8 bases and V by 3 bases; bases with no gene match: 11. The CDR3 covers 15 residues. Germline V gives CDR1 SGDLS, CDR2 YYNGEE. For the CDR3, the DNA is TGTGCCAGCAGCGCCGAACAGGGGGCGCGGTACGGCTACACCTTC. This codes for CASSAEQGARYGYTF.

The chain joins TRBV28 to TRBJ1-4; 7 bases agree with TRBD1. The CDR3 sequence is 17 residues long. V lost 7 bases, J lost 4 bases, and 15 bases stayed unmatched. Germline-derived CDR1 and CDR2 are MDHEN and SYDVKM. The CDR3 sequence: CASTFSATGENNEKLFF. CDR3 in DNA: TGTGCCAGCACCTTTTCGGCCACAGGGGAGAATAATGAAAAACTGTTTTTT.

The chain combines TRBV6-2 or TRBV6-3 with TRBJ1-6, with D perhaps TRBD1 (5 bases). CDR1 and CDR2 (germline): MNHEY, SVGEGT. This CDR3 spans 18 amino acids. The V end was cut by 0 bases, the J end by 7 bases, with 19 bases between. CDR3 protein: CASSYSRQMNVPNSPLHF. The CDR3 coding sequence is TGTGCCAGCAGTTACTCAAGACAGATGAACGTTCCAAATTCACCCCTCCACTTT.

V usage is TRBV9 and J usage is TRBJ2-3; 8 nucleotides match TRBD2. The length of the CDR3 is 15 residues. Germline loops: CDR1 SGDLS, CDR2 YYNGEE. Trimming removed 2 bases from V and 2 bases from J; junction bases left unmatched: 4. CDR3 sequence: CASSVSAGATDTQYF. The CDR3 coding sequence is TGTGCCAGCAGCGTCTCAGCGGGGGCCACAGATACGCAGTATTTT. Based on the CDR3 plus reference TRBV9 and TRBJ2-3, the full variable domain is DSGVTQTPKHLITATGQRVTLRCSPRSGDLSVYWYQQSLDQGLQFLIQYYNGEERAKGNILERFSAQQFPDLHSELNLSSLELGDSALYFCASSVSAGATDTQYFGPGTRLTVL.

This rearrangement joins TRBV12-3 or TRBV12-4 to TRBJ2-1, with D perhaps matching TRBD1 (5 bases). Trimming shortened V by 2 bases and J by 7 bases, and 9 bases separated the two germline ends. This CDR3 is built from 13 residues. CDR3 bases: TGTGCCAGCAGTTTAAGCAGGGTTAATGAGCAGTTCTTC. Translation: CASSLSRVNEQFF.

The V gene is TRBV24-1, the J gene TRBJ2-5, with D unresolved. Between the trimmed V and J ends, which lost 0 bases and 4 bases, there was a span of 2 bases. Germline V CDR1 and CDR2: KGHDR, SFDVKD. The CDR3 spans 12 residues. CDR3 sequence reads: CATSDLRETQYF. The CDR3 DNA sequence: TGTGCCACCAGTGATTTGCGAGAGACCCAGTACTTC.

This clone was counted a single time. The V and J genes are TRBV13 and TRBJ2-7; 7 bases line up with TRBD1. After removal of 1 base from V and 5 bases from J, the junction contained 5 bases not matched to a gene. Germline-derived CDR1 and CDR2 are PRHDT and FYEKMQ (reference sequence). The CDR3 has 14 residues. The CDR3 reads CASSLADRDHEQYF. In DNA, the CDR3 is TGTGCCAGCAGCTTAGCTGACAGGGACCACGAGCAGTACTTC.

V and J are TRBV27 and TRBJ2-3; D may be TRBD1 (5 bases). Germline CDR1 and CDR2: MNHEY and SMNVEV (reference sequence). The CDR3 runs 12 residues. V dropped 3 bases and J dropped 5 bases, with 6 bases sitting between them. CDR3 amino acids: CASSFTGDTQYF. The CDR3 bases are TGTGCCAGCAGTTTTACAGGAGATACGCAGTATTTT.

J is TRBJ2-7 and V is TRBV4-3; no reliable D call. The CDR3 loop spans 16 amino acids. V was clipped by 3 bases and J by 1 base, with 16 bases between them. The germline gives CDR1 LGHNA, CDR2 YSLEER. CDR3 in DNA: TGCGCCAGCAGCCATGCGGTAGGTGATGGGTCCTACGAGCAGTACTTC. Encoded protein: CASSHAVGDGSYEQYF.

This chain connects TRBV19 to TRBJ1-1, with 8 bases aligning to TRBD1. The germline V gene has CDR1 LNHDA and CDR2 SQIVND (reference sequence). The CDR3 runs 15 residues. Losses at the gene ends were 3 bases for V and 1 base for J; bases not matched to a gene: 4. CDR3 in DNA: TGTGCCAGTAGTATCCAGGGGGCGGGGAACACTGAAGCTTTCTTT. The encoded protein is CASSIQGAGNTEAFF.

V is TRBV12-3 or TRBV12-4 and J is TRBJ2-2; possibly TRBD2 for D (6 bases). V was shortened by 8 bases and J by 4 bases, with 11 bases between the two germline ends. The CDR3 runs to 13 residues. The CDR3 sequence is CASFGGLTGELFF. CDR3 sequence (DNA): TGTGCCAGCTTCGGAGGGCTCACCGGGGAGCTGTTTTTT.

The chain recombines TRBV6-6 with TRBJ1-6; D ambiguous. CDR3 length: 19 amino acids. Trimming took off 5 bases at V and 0 bases at J, with 20 bases between the two ends. CDR1 is MNHNY, CDR2 SVGAGI, per germline (reference sequence). The CDR3 region has the DNA TGTGCCAGCAGTCCGAATTCGGTCGGGTTTAGCTCCTATAATTCACCCCTCCACTTT. Its translation: CASSPNSVGFSSYNSPLHF.

DNA of the CDR3: TGTGCCAGCAGCTTAGGAGGGCGGGGGGGCCTAACGTCTGAGCAGTTCTTC. Translating it yields CASSLGGRGGLTSEQFF. V and J are TRBV13 and TRBJ2-1, with 9 bases fitting TRBD2. CDR3 length: 17 amino acids. The junction had 12 bases not matched to a gene; V was cut back by 0 bases and J by 9 bases. CDR1 and CDR2 (germline): PRHDT, FYEKMQ (reference sequence).

V usage is TRBV20-1 and J usage is TRBJ2-5; 11 bases are a match to TRBD2. The trim removed 3 bases at V and 3 bases at J, leaving 9 bases unmatched. Germline CDR1 is DFQATT and CDR2 is SNEGSKA (reference sequence). The CDR3 length is 16 residues. The CDR3 here is CSASRLLAGAEETQYF. As DNA, the CDR3 is TGCAGTGCTAGTCGGTTACTAGCGGGGGCCGAAGAGACCCAGTACTTC.

The chain combines TRBV5-1 with TRBJ2-2, with 7 nucleotides matching TRBD1. CDR1 and CDR2 (germline): SGHRS, YFSETQ. This CDR3 region has 15 residues. V lost 4 bases, J lost 3 bases, and 6 bases stayed unmatched. CDR3 residues: CASSDGQADTGELFF. CDR3 in DNA: TGCGCCAGCAGCGACGGACAGGCGGACACCGGGGAGCTGTTTTTT.

The gene calls are TRBV6-5 and TRBJ1-3; D is uncertain. The CDR3 has 15 residues. In germline, CDR1 is MNHEY, CDR2 SVGAGI. V gave up 6 bases and J gave up 0 bases, with 12 bases separating them. In DNA form, the CDR3 reads TGTGCCAGCAGCCCAAGGGAGTTCTCTGGAAACACCATATATTTT. This translates into CASSPREFSGNTIYF.

This chain joins TRBV7-8 and TRBJ1-1, with no clear D. CDR3 size: 13 residues. Trimming left V 1 base short and J 4 bases short, with 7 bases between. Germline V gene data show CDR1 as SGHVS and CDR2 as FQNEAQ. CDR3: CASSLERSTEAFF. DNA for the CDR3: TGTGCCAGCAGCTTAGAGAGGAGCACTGAAGCTTTCTTT.

The chain couples TRBV27 to TRBJ2-2; TRBD2 might be the D (6 bases). This CDR3 comprises 15 residues. Trimming stripped 7 bases from V and 4 bases from J, with 16 bases between. The germline gives CDR1 MNHEY, CDR2 SMNVEV (reference sequence). The CDR3 is CASIAGGPGTGELFF. The CDR3 nucleotides read TGTGCCAGCATTGCAGGAGGGCCGGGCACCGGGGAGCTGTTTTTT.

The V gene is TRBV6-5, the J gene TRBJ1-5; D is possibly TRBD1 (5 bases). V lost 4 bases and J lost 0, with 13 bases in between. The CDR3 spans 16 residues. The germline V gene has CDR1 MNHEY and CDR2 SVGAGI. CDR3 coding DNA: TGTGCCAGCAGTTTCCCACAGGTCCCTAGCAATCAGCCCCAGCATTTT. Amino acids: CASSFPQVPSNQPQHF.

This clone was observed a few times. The V and J genes are TRBV5-1 and TRBJ1-1; no firm D call. This CDR3 has 15 residues. CDR1 and CDR2 (germline): SGHRS, YFSETQ. V dropped 3 bases and J dropped 1 base, with 13 bases sitting between them. CDR3: CASSSDPTQNTEAFF. CDR3 nucleotide sequence: TGCGCCAGCAGCTCTGACCCGACTCAGAACACTGAAGCTTTCTTT.